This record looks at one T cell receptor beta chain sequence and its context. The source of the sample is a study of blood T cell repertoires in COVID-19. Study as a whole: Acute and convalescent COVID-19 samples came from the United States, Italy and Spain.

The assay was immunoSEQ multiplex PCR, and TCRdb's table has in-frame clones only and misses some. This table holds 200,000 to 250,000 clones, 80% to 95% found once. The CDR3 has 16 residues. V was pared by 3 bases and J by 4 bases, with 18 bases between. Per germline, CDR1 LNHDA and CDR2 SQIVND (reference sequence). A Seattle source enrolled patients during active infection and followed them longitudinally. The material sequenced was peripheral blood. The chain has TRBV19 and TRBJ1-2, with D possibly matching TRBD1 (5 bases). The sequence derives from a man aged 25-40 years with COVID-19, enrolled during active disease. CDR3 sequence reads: CASSIGRGSGSYGYTF. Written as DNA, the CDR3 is TGTGCCAGTAGTATTGGCCGGGGGTCGGGTAGCTATGGCTACACCTTC.